What follows is one T cell receptor (beta chain) and its context. Its antigen has not been determined. No base qualities exist here, and no much larger clone lies one base off it. This sample stems from a study of immune reconstitution after stem cell transplant in scleroderma (dated by TCRdb to about 2017). To prepare the library, RT-PCR was applied. Sequencing instrument: Illumina MiSeq. TCRdb trimmed public reads at Q25 via fastp, called clones via MiXCR and kept in-frame beta chains. Rows with a matching CDR3 protein are joined into one entry that keeps the most common DNA and genes. The sample table lists 3,900 or so distinct CDR3 sequences, about 5.9% of them with a count of one. The ten most abundant clones make up over 15% of the sample. CDR1 and CDR2, looked up from the germline V gene, are SGHRS and YFSETQ. Trimming takes 4 bases from V and 5 bases from J, and the germline ends sit 16 bases apart. Its CDR3 holds 15 amino acids, cysteine through phenylalanine. This entry keeps only the CDR3 DNA: 45 bases, framed from base 1.

The V gene is TRBV5-1 and the J gene is TRBJ1-5; the D segment could be TRBD1, given 5 matching bases. The receptor was isolated from a female donor with systemic sclerosis. Donor details come from another sample of the same person, matched by shared clones. This specimen was acquired before or after autologous hematopoietic stem cell transplantation (not recorded which). The CDR3 reads as follows: CASSLSGVRDQPQHF. The DNA is TGCGCCAGCAGCCTGAGTGGAGTCAGGGATCAGCCCCAGCATTTT.